This TCR beta chain came from a study of beta chain features in type 1 diabetes. The overall study: Patients shared similar age, gender and cell yields with healthy donors.

Comment on this clone: Its antigen is as yet unknown.

CDR1 GTSNPN and CDR2 SVGIG come from the germline V gene (reference sequence). The CDR3 has 14 amino acids. V lost 1 base to trimming and J lost 3 bases; unmatched junction nucleotides: 3. Sorting that relied on CD45RO/CCR7/CD25/CD127/CD95/CD27 yielded CD4+ naive, central memory, regulatory and stem cell-like memory cells. The study reverse transcribed the entire isolated RNA, so it sequenced expressed TCRB transcripts. Sequencing was performed with immunoSEQ multiplex PCR; in TCRdb, only in-frame clones are kept and a portion is missing. The sample holds roughly 350,000 clones; 9.5% to 12% are singletons and the top ten take more than 0.015%. Notes on the study in general: Patients showed naive, central memory and Treg TCRB repertoires that appeared more similar than those of healthy donors. PCR may have favored shorter templates equally in patients and controls.

The specimen sequenced was naive CD4+ T cells from blood. The V gene is TRBV30, the J gene TRBJ1-1; 9 bases are shared with TRBD1. This TCR derives from a young woman in good health. The chain's CDR3 is CAWSATGGYTEAFF. DNA of the CDR3: TGTGCCTGGAGTGCCACAGGGGGCTACACTGAAGCTTTCTTT. The full variable domain, with the rest looked up from reference TRBV30 and TRBJ1-1, is SQTIHQWPATLVQPVGSPLSLECTVEGTSNPNLYWYRQAAGRGLQLLFYSVGIGQISSEVPQNLSASRPQDRQFILSSKKLLLSDSGFYLCAWSATGGYTEAFFGQGTRLTVV.